This T cell receptor beta chain derives from a study of Ad26.COV2.S vaccination and SARS-CoV-2 variants. Overall study: Ad26.COV2.S was injected intramuscularly once or twice, 56 days apart.

Trimming cost V 5 bases and J 5 bases; bases outside gene matches: 7. Germline lookup yields CDR1 SGHNT and CDR2 YYREEE (reference sequence). There are 15 residues in the CDR3. Here immunoSEQ multiplex PCR was the method, and the copy in TCRdb shows in-frame clones only, minus some. Counted here are some 330,000 clones, under 90% occurring once; the ten biggest clones make up about 5%. The treatment: over 15 received Ad26.COV2.S at low or high dose, single or two shots; five or six received placebo; per-sample allocation not given. At day 63 after the first vaccine or placebo injection, samples were drawn. In the vaccine, an Ad26 vector expressed the SARS-CoV-2 spike of the Wuhan strain.

This rearrangement joins TRBV5-4 to TRBJ2-2, with TRBD2 matching 9 bases. Sequenced material: peripheral blood, taken in a trial of Ad26.COV2.S vaccine versus placebo. The sequence was obtained from a person between 18 and 65 years old who received the Ad26.COV2.S COVID-19 vaccine or a placebo. The CDR3 bases are TGTGCCAGCAGTGTAGCGGGAGTCCCAACCGGGGAGCTGTTTTTT. Translation gives CASSVAGVPTGELFF.